The entry below gives a single T cell receptor (beta chain) sequence along with its context. The data belong to a study of shared clonotypes between healthy human individuals. The CDR3 runs to 14 residues. Germline CDR1 and CDR2: SNHLY and FYNNEI. V was clipped by 3 bases and J by 0 bases, with 9 bases between them. The method was immunoSEQ multiplex PCR; TCRdb's version includes in-frame clones alone and lacks a portion of them. This sample has over 400,000 clones; more than 95% occur once, and the top ten carry about 0.068%. The TCR was taken from a woman aged 25 to 39 in good health. The rearrangement joins TRBV2 to TRBJ2-7; D ambiguous. The specimen was naive CD4+ T cells sorted from blood. The subset: CD45RA+ positively selected. The CDR3 DNA reads TGTGCCAGCAGTGAGGACCGAGCCTCCTACGAGCAGTACTTC. Encoded protein: CASSEDRASYEQYF.